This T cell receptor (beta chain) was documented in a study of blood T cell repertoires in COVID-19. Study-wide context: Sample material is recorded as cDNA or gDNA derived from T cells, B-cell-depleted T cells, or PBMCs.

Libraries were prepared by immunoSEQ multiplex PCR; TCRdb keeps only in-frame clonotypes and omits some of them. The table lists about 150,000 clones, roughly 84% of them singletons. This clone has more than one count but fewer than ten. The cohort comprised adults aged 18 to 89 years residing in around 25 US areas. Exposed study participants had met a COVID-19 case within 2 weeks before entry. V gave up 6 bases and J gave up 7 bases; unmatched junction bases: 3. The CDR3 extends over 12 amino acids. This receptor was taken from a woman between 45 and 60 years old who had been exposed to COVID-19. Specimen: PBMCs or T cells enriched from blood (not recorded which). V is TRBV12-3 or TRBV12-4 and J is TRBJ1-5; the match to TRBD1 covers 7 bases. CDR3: CASRAGQQPQHF. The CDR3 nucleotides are TGTGCCAGCAGGGCGGGACAGCAGCCCCAGCATTTT.